The clone carrying this T cell receptor beta chain has more than one count but fewer than ten. The data originate from a study of Ad26.COV2.S vaccination and SARS-CoV-2 variants. Study overall: Within the COV1001 Ad26.COV2.S trial arm, the donor was enrolled. The study gave Ad26.COV2.S intramuscularly, once or twice 56 days apart.

Libraries were prepared by immunoSEQ multiplex PCR; TCRdb keeps only in-frame clonotypes and omits some of them. The data show some 520,000 clones, with around 90% seen just once and roughly 13% held by the top ten. CDR3 size: 11 residues. V was shortened by 2 bases and J by 7 bases, with 3 bases between the two germline ends. As to treatment: over 15 received Ad26.COV2.S at low or high dose, single or two shots; 5 received placebo; per-sample allocation not given. Vaccine and placebo recipients were sampled on day 63 after the first injection. Immunization relied on an Ad26 vector, which expressed Wuhan-strain SARS-CoV-2 spike.

The sequence derives from a person between 18 and 60 years old who received the Ad26.COV2.S COVID-19 vaccine or a placebo. The source was peripheral blood, collected in a trial of Ad26.COV2.S vaccine versus placebo. V and J are TRBV12-3 or TRBV12-4 and TRBJ2-1; D is undetermined. CDR3 coding DNA: TGTGCCAGCAGTTTACTAAATGAGCAGTTCTTC. Its translation: CASSLLNEQFF.